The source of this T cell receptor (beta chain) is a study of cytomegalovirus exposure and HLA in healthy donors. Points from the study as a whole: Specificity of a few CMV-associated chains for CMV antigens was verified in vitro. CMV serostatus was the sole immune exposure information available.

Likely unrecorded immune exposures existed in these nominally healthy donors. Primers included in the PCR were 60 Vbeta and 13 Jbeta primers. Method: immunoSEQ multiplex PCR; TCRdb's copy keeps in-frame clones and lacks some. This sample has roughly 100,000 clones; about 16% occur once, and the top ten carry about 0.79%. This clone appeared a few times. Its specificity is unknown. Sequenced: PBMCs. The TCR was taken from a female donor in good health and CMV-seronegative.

The CDR3 loop is CASSVRPGGATEAFF. The CDR3 DNA is TGTGCCAGTAGTGTTAGACCAGGGGGCGCGACTGAAGCTTTCTTT. The chain uses TRBV19 and TRBJ1-1; 8 bases agree with TRBD1. The CDR3 totals 15 residues. J was trimmed by 5 bases and V by 5 bases; bases with no gene match: 10. CDR1 LNHDA and CDR2 SQIVND come from the germline V gene (reference sequence).